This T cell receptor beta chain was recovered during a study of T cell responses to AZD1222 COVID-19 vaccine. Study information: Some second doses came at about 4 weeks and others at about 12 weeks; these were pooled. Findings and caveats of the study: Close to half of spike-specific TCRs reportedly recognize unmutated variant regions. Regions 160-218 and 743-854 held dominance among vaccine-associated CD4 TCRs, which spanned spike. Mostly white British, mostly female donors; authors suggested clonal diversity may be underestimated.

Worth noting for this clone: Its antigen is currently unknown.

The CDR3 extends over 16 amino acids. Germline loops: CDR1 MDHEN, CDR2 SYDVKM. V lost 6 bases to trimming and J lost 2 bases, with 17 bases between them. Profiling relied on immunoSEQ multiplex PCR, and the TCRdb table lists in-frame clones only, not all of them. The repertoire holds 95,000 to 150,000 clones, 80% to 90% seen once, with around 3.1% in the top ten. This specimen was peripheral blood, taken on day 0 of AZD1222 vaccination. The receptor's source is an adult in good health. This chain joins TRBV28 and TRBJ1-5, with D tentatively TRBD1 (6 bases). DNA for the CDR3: TGTGCCAGCAGCTCCTTTGGGGGGCTGGGCAATCAGCCCCAGCATTTT. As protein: CASSSFGGLGNQPQHF.